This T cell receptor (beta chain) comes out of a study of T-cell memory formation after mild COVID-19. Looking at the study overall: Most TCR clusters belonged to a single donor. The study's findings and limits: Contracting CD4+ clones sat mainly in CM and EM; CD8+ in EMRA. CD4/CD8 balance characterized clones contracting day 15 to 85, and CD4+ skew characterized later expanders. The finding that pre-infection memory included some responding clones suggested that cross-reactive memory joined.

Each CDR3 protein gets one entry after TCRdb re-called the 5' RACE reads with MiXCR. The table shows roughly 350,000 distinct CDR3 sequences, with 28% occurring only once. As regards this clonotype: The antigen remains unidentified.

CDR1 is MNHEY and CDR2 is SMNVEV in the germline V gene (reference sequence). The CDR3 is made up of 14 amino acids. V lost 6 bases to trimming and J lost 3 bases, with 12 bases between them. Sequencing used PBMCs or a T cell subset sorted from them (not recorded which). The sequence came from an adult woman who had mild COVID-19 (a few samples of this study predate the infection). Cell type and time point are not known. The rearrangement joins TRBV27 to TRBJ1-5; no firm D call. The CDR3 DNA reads TGTGCCAGCAGCGGAGACCGACCCAATCAGCCCCAGCATTTT. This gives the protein CASSGDRPNQPQHF.